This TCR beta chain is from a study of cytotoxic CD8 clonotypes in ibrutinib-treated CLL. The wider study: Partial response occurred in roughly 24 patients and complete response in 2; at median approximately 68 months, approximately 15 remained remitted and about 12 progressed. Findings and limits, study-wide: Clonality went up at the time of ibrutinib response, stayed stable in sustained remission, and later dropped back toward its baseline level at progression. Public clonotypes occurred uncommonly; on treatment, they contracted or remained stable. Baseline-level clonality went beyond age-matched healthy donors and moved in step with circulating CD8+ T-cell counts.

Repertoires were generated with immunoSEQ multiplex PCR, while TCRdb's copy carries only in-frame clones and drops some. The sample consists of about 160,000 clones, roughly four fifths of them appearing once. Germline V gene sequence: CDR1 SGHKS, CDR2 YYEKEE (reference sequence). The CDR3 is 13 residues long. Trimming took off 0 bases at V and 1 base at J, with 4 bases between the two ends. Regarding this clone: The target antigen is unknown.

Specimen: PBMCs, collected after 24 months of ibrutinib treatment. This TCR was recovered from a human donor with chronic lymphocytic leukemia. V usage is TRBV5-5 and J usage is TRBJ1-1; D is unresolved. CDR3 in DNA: TGTGCCAGCAGCTTGGCCTGGAACACTGAAGCTTTCTTT. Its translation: CASSLAWNTEAFF.